The 21 T cell receptor beta chains reported below all come from one sample, sequenced in a study of T cell repertoires in cytomegalovirus infection. Which antigens these TCRs recognize remains unknown. TCRdb passed the reads through MiXCR, listing each CDR3 protein once. Here the sample spans some 480,000 distinct CDR3 sequences, roughly a third being singletons. The specimen comprised cultured PBMCs, sampled from culture after CMV antigen stimulation. The source is a human donor in good health (CMV status not recorded). Some clones in this sample may be carry-over from other donors' samples.

This chain uses TRBV28 with TRBJ2-4, with D perhaps TRBD2 (5 bases). The ends were cut back, 1 base at V and 5 bases at J, with 12 bases in the middle. CDR3 length: 15 amino acids. Germline-derived CDR1 and CDR2 are MDHEN and SYDVKM. CDR3 sequence (DNA): TGTGCCAGCAGTTTATTAGGGAGTCTGGAAAACATTCAGTACTTC. It translates to CASSLLGSLENIQYF.

This sequence joins TRBV6-2 or TRBV6-3 and TRBJ2-1; 7 nucleotides agree with TRBD1. This CDR3 is 15 amino acids long. CDR1 is MNHEY, CDR2 SVGEGT, per germline. V lost 0 bases to trimming and J lost 15 bases; unmatched junction nucleotides: 14. The CDR3 DNA reads TGTGCCAGCAGTTACTCGGGCTTGGTAGGGACAGCTCGGTTCTTC. Protein product: CASSYSGLVGTARFF.

This chain links TRBV10-3 with TRBJ2-1; the match to TRBD2 covers 8 bases. The length of the CDR3 is 16 residues. The ends lost 0 bases at V and 4 bases at J; junction bases unmatched: 5. The germline V gene has CDR1 ENHRY and CDR2 SYGVKD. The CDR3 nucleotides read TGTGCCATCAGTGAGTCGCCGGGAGGGAGGTACAATGAGCAGTTCTTC. It specifies CAISESPGGRYNEQFF.

This chain joins TRBV6-6 and TRBJ1-5, with D unclear. Germline assignment: CDR1 MNHNY and CDR2 SVGAGI (reference sequence). Trimming removed 6 bases from V and 4 bases from J, with 4 bases in between. This CDR3 has 11 amino acids. Written as DNA, the CDR3 is TGTGCCAGCAGGCAGAATCAGCCCCAGCATTTT. It specifies CASRQNQPQHF.

In its sample, this clonotype was seen a few times. The rearrangement uses TRBV6-2 or TRBV6-3 and TRBJ2-7, with D maybe TRBD1 (5 bases). Germline V lookup: CDR1 MNHEY, CDR2 SVGEGT. V was shortened by 2 bases and J by 3 bases, with 5 bases between the two germline ends. CDR3 length equals 12 residues. The CDR3 DNA is TGTGCCAGCAGTTACAGGGGCTACGAGCAGTACGTC. Its translation is CASSYRGYEQYV.

The rearrangement links TRBV6-2 or TRBV6-3 to TRBJ2-7; D is uncertain. Germline CDR1 and CDR2: MNHEY and SVGEGT. The CDR3 length is 14 residues. V lost 5 bases and J lost 2, with 13 bases in between. The CDR3 protein is CASSGIFTTYEQYF. DNA of the CDR3: TGTGCCAGCAGTGGAATATTTACTACCTACGAGCAGTACTTC.

V is TRBV28 and J is TRBJ2-3, with TRBD2 matching 10 bases. This CDR3 contains 15 residues. CDR1 is MDHEN, CDR2 SYDVKM, per germline. V shed 5 bases and J 5 bases; nucleotides not matched to a gene: 7. CDR3 region: CASSISGRSEDTQYF. CDR3 bases: TGTGCCAGCAGTATTAGCGGGAGGAGTGAAGATACGCAGTATTTT.

This chain joins TRBV7-2 and TRBJ1-3, with D hard to call. V lost 0 bases and J 3 bases, leaving 3 bases between the germline ends. CDR1 and CDR2 from the germline V gene are SGHTA and FQGNSA. This CDR3 comprises 13 residues. For the CDR3, the DNA is TGTGCCAGCAGCTTAGCGAATGGAAACACCATATATTTT. Amino acid sequence: CASSLANGNTIYF.

This sequence joins TRBV14 and TRBJ2-7; a weak D match, TRBD2 (6 bases). Per germline, CDR1 SGHDN and CDR2 FVKESK. The CDR3 extends over 15 amino acids. V was pared by 0 bases and J by 0 bases, with 9 bases between. CDR3 nucleotides: TGTGCCAGCAGCCAAGAGGCGGGAAGCTCCTACGAGCAGTACTTC. Its protein is CASSQEAGSSYEQYF.

J is TRBJ2-1 and V is TRBV12-3 or TRBV12-4; D gene unclear. Trimming took 4 bases from V and 1 from J, leaving 14 bases between them. CDR3 size: 16 residues. The CDR3 loop reads CASSSQGRLSYNEQFF. CDR3 in DNA: TGTGCCAGCAGTTCCCAAGGCCGATTATCCTACAATGAGCAGTTCTTC.

Only a few counts were recorded for this clonotype. The chain has TRBV19 and TRBJ2-1, with 14 bases matching TRBD2. The junction had 4 bases not matched to a gene; V was cut back by 5 bases and J by 10 bases. Germline CDR1 reads LNHDA; CDR2 reads SQIVND (reference sequence). CDR3 length equals 14 residues. CDR3 nucleotide sequence: TGTGCCAGTAGTCGAGGACTAGCGGGAGGAGAGCAGTTCTTC. It translates to CASSRGLAGGEQFF. Combining the CDR3 with reference TRBV19 and TRBJ2-1 gives the whole variable domain DGGITQSPKYLFRKEGQNVTLSCEQNLNHDAMYWYRQDPGQGLRLIYYSQIVNDFQKGDIAEGYSVSREKKESFPLTVTSAQKNPTAFYLCASSRGLAGGEQFFGPGTRLTVL.

This chain uses TRBV6-2 or TRBV6-3 with TRBJ2-7, with D maybe TRBD2 (6 bases). CDR3 length: 13 amino acids. V was pared by 6 bases and J by 1 base, with 10 bases between. Per germline, CDR1 MNHEY and CDR2 SVGEGT. The CDR3 DNA reads TGTGCCAGCAGATGGGCGGGGTCCTACGAGCAGTACGTC. The encoded protein is CASRWAGSYEQYV.

The chain uses TRBV6-6 and TRBJ1-2; D is undetermined. The CDR3 contains 10 residues. Trimming shortened V by 11 bases and J by 6 bases, and 10 bases separated the two germline ends. The germline gives CDR1 MNHNY, CDR2 SVGAGI (reference sequence). CDR3 protein: CACRNDGYTF. CDR3 bases: TGTGCCTGCCGAAACGATGGCTACACCTTC.

Only a few counts were recorded for this clonotype. The chain is built from TRBV28 and TRBJ2-1; a weak D match, TRBD1 (5 bases). V lost 1 base and J 4 bases, leaving 8 bases between the germline ends. The germline V gene has CDR1 MDHEN and CDR2 SYDVKM. The CDR3 is 14 amino acids. The CDR3 reads CASSLFSGYNEQFF. In DNA, the CDR3 is TGTGCCAGCAGTTTATTTTCAGGGTACAATGAGCAGTTCTTC.

This clonotype was found a few times. The rearrangement uses TRBV6-2 or TRBV6-3 and TRBJ2-3, with D uncertain. V was shortened by 5 bases and J by 2 bases, with 8 bases between the two germline ends. Germline V gene lookup returns CDR1 MNHEY and CDR2 SVGEGT. This CDR3 comprises 13 residues. The CDR3 DNA reads as TGTGCCAGCAGTCAACCCCCCACAGATACGCAGTATTTT. This gives the protein CASSQPPTDTQYF.

The J gene is TRBJ1-1, the V gene TRBV7-2; 7 bases map to TRBD1. CDR1 and CDR2 from the germline V gene are SGHTA and FQGNSA. CDR3 length: 15 residues. Trimming cost V 2 bases and J 5 bases; bases outside gene matches: 8. CDR3 DNA: TGTGCCAGCAGCTTATATGGGGCAGGGGGAACTGAAGCTTTCTTT. It specifies CASSLYGAGGTEAFF.

This clonotype has only one observation. This sequence joins TRBV10-2 and TRBJ2-1, with 7 nucleotides matching TRBD2. In germline, CDR1 is WSHSY, CDR2 SAAADI. CDR3 size: 18 residues. J gave up 4 bases and V 0 bases, and 12 bases lay outside the gene matches. CDR3 nucleotides: TGCGCCAGCAGTGAGTCTGGGTTCTCGAGGCGGGAGTACAATGAGCAGTTCTTC. Translating gives CASSESGFSRREYNEQFF.

The V gene is TRBV7-3, the J gene TRBJ1-2, with TRBD1 matching over 9 bases. The CDR3 length is 14 residues. CDR1 and CDR2 from the germline V gene are SGHTA and FQGTGA. Unmatched junction bases numbered 8, after V lost 5 bases and J lost 7 bases. The CDR3: CASSLYVTGGGYTF. The DNA of the CDR3 is TGTGCCAGCAGCCTCTACGTGACAGGGGGTGGCTACACCTTC. The variable domain in full, completed from reference TRBV7-3 and TRBJ1-2, reads GAGVSQTPSNKVTEKGKYVELRCDPISGHTALYWYRQSLGQGPEFLIYFQGTGAADDSGLPNDRFFAVRPEGSVSTLKIQRTERGDSAVYLCASSLYVTGGGYTFGSGTRLTVV.

V usage is TRBV27 and J usage is TRBJ2-7, with D perhaps TRBD1 (6 bases). Trimming shortened V by 4 bases and J by 9 bases, and 22 bases separated the two germline ends. The CDR3 totals 15 residues. CDR1 is MNHEY, CDR2 SMNVEV, per germline (reference sequence). The DNA for the CDR3 is TGTGCCAGCAGTTCCTTCCTGGGGGCGGCCCTCGGGCAGTACTTC. This gives the protein CASSSFLGAALGQYF.

The V gene is TRBV5-1, the J gene TRBJ2-3; D might be TRBD1 (5 bases). This CDR3 is 13 amino acids long. Germline V CDR1 and CDR2: SGHRS, YFSETQ. Trimming shortened V by 7 bases and J by 0 bases, and 9 bases separated the two germline ends. The CDR3 is CASYGQSTDTQYF. The CDR3 DNA reads TGCGCCAGCTATGGACAAAGCACAGATACGCAGTATTTT.

The chain couples TRBV14 to TRBJ1-3; D uncertain. V dropped 1 base and J dropped 0 bases, with 13 bases sitting between them. CDR1 is SGHDN, CDR2 FVKESK, per germline. The CDR3 contains 17 residues. The CDR3 nucleotides are TGTGCCAGCAGCCAAGCGCTGGGTTTGGGCTCTGGAAACACCATATATTTT. Translated: CASSQALGLGSGNTIYF. The complete variable domain, with remaining parts taken from reference TRBV14 and TRBJ1-3, reads EAGVTQFPSHSVIEKGQTVTLRCDPISGHDNLYWYRRVMGKEIKFLLHFVKESKQDESGMPNNRFLAERTGGTYSTLKVQPAELEDSGVYFCASSQALGLGSGNTIYFGEGSWLTVV.